The following is a T cell receptor beta chain sequence with its context. The antigen is undetermined. The data belong to a study of cytomegalovirus exposure and HLA in healthy donors. The study's findings and limits: Most observed TCR sequences were rare, whereas some public TCRs were detected in many donors.

The PCR had 60 Vbeta and 13 Jbeta primers. Clones were read by immunoSEQ multiplex PCR, and TCRdb kept only the in-frame ones, dropping some. Of some 190,000 clones listed, 87% were seen once; the top ten hold around 0.99%. This clonotype was obtained from a boy younger than 10 in good health and CMV-seronegative. The material sequenced was PBMCs.

The CDR3 bases are TGCGCCAGCAGCGGTATAGCGGGGGACATTCAAGAGACCCAGTACTTC. Protein product: CASSGIAGDIQETQYF. The chain is built from TRBV5-1 and TRBJ2-5, with 9 positions matching TRBD2. With 4 bases clipped from V and 2 bases from J, the junction kept 9 bases outside the gene matches. The CDR3 length is 16 residues. Looked up from germline, CDR1 is SGHRS and CDR2 is YFSETQ.